The clone carrying this TCR beta chain was found a few times. This record belongs to a study of low-dose radiotherapy and immunotherapy resistance in tumors. Indicated time point: after trial treatment. Regarding treatment: LDRT plus nivolumab, ipilimumab, low-dose cyclophosphamide and aspirin (RACIN trial). Trimming removed 5 bases from V and 5 bases from J; junction bases left unmatched: 3. Germline V lookup: CDR1 MDHEN, CDR2 SYDVKM. The CDR3 length is 15 residues. cDNA synthesis used a TRAV/TRBV-specific primer set for both chains. Amplification of TCRs used a constant-region primer and V-primer adapter for 20 PCR cycles. TCRdb used MiXCR to reprocess the reads, holding one entry per CDR3 protein. The table lists around 80,000 distinct CDR3 sequences, less than 20% of them singletons.

This TCR came from a male donor with prostate cancer. The rearrangement uses TRBV28 and TRBJ2-1; 13 bases map to TRBD2. The starting material was PBMCs, obtained after low-dose radiotherapy plus immunotherapy. CDR3 sequence: CASSGGTSGNNEQFF. The CDR3 bases are TGTGCCAGCAGTGGCGGGACTAGCGGGAACAATGAGCAGTTCTTC.